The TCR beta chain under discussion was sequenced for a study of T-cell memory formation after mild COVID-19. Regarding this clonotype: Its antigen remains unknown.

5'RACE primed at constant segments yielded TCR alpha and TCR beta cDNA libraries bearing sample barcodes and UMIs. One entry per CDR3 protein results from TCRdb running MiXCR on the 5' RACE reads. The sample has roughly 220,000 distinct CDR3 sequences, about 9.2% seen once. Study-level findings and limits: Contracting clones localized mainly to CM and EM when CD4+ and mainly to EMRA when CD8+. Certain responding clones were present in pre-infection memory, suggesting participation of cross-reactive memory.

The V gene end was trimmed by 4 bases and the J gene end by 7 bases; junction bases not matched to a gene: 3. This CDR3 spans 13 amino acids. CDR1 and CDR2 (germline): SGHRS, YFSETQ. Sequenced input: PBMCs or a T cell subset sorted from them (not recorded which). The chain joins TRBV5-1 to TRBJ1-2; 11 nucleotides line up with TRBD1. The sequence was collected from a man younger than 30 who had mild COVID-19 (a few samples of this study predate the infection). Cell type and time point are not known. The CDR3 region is CASSLGQGVGYTF. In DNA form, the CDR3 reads TGCGCCAGCAGCCTGGGACAGGGGGTTGGCTACACCTTC.